The subject of this entry is one T cell receptor beta chain. This record belongs to a study of cytomegalovirus exposure and HLA in healthy donors. CDR1 and CDR2 from the germline V gene are SEHNR and FQNEAQ (reference sequence). The CDR3 length is 17 residues. V was cut by 5 bases and J by 0 bases, with 19 bases left in between. Primers for the PCR totalled 60 Vbeta and 13 Jbeta. The data were produced by immunoSEQ multiplex PCR, yet TCRdb's version contains in-frame clones alone and is incomplete. The top ten clones hold around 1.5% of a sample with 180,000 or so clones, around 80% of them seen once.

The receptor was isolated from a man between 18 and 29 years old in good health and CMV-seronegative. The V gene is TRBV7-9, the J gene TRBJ1-2; TRBD1 might be the D (6 bases). Sequenced material: PBMCs. CDR3 region: CASSPYRELTANYGYTF. The DNA for the CDR3 is TGTGCCAGCAGCCCCTACAGGGAACTGACAGCTAACTATGGCTACACCTTC.